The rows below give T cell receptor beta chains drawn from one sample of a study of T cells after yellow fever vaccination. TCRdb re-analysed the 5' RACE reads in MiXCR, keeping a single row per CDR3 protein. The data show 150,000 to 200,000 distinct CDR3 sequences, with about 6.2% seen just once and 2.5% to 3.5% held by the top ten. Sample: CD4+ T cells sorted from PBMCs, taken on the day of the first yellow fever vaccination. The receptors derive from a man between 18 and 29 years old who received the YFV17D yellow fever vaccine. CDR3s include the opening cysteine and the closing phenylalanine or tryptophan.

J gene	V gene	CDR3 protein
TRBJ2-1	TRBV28	CASFSSGGAHEQFF
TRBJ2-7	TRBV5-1	CASSSAGHEQYF
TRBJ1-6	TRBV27	CASSLKWNSPLHF
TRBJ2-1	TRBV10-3	CAISEDAGTSGHNEQFF
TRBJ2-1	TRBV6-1	CASPPPGGPHNEQFF
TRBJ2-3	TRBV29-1	CSVERGTLDTQYF
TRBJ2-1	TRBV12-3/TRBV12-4	CASTLRGSSPYNEQFF
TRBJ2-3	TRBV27	CASSGPVWGASDTQYF
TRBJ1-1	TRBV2	CASRRGGTEAFF
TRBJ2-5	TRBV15	CATSRVGGGETQYF